These T cell receptor beta chains were read from a single sample in a study of blood T cells in healthy people across ages. One entry per CDR3 protein results from TCRdb running MiXCR on the 5' RACE reads. The table has 1.5 million to 2 million distinct CDR3 sequences, about 50% seen once. The sequencing input was blood. These receptors were taken from a middle-aged woman in good health. CDR3s include the opening cysteine and the closing phenylalanine or tryptophan.

TRBV4-2	CASSQGSPLQETQFF
TRBV4-3	CASSLQPTGLGGYTF
TRBV6-2/TRBV6-3	CASSPTGLVSVEQYF
TRBV10-3	CAISFAATYEQYF
TRBV7-9	CASSSMGSYNEQFF
TRBV6-6	CASRGRGQKETQYF
TRBV6-5	CASSGRLSGYTF
TRBV6-6	CASSYDIAGTGGQTQYF
TRBV28	CASSFPDAQYF
TRBV9	CASSVETAPDTQYF
TRBV6-1	CASSVSGEKLFF
TRBV20-1	CSAREMRGASYEQYF
TRBV7-2	CASSLAAGRTHEAEAFF
TRBV3-1	CASSLGLPPAETQYF
TRBV20-1	CSATNSPDTQYF
TRBV7-8	CASSNNRDTQYF
TRBV7-2	CASSPTSGGGGTQYF
TRBV20-1	CSARIAGNSRSYNEQFF
TRBV28	CASSLAITGSYEQYF
TRBV6-1	CASSESGVPEQFF
TRBV7-9	CASSNGPRGNQPQHF
TRBV7-9	CAEEGQETQFF
TRBV12-3/TRBV12-4	CASSLASGTGRYEQYF
TRBV6-2/TRBV6-3	CASSSGGFNTQYF
TRBV20-1	CSARVAEEYGYTF
TRBV28	CASSPHLSTRHEQYF
TRBV6-5	CASSPAGGSNTGELFF
TRBV20-1	CSASDRASSGANVLTF
TRBV2	CARQQGLDAQYF
TRBV5-6	CASSSRQGTYGYTF
TRBV20-1	CSARDPRQNSNYGYTF
TRBV3-1	CASSQDLGTRQYF
TRBV7-2	CASSYLGRRDTEAFF
TRBV6-6	CASRIQGISNQPQHF
TRBV6-6	CASSYSSRGLWNEQFF
TRBV28	CASSPGGTSKPQHF
TRBV29-1	CSVLGTDTQYF
TRBV7-2	CASSLVFRGRGETQYF
TRBV20-1	CSARPPRVGNYGYTF
TRBV20-1	CSAAGSVEGYTF
TRBV7-7	CASSPLGGGGETQYF
TRBV20-1	CSAKGSNQPQHF
TRBV11-2	CASSKDPTGAFTYEQYF
TRBV7-2	CASSLDTRSGTQYF
TRBV7-2	CASSRPGEGYEQYF
TRBV28	CASSPGEGLYEQYF
TRBV29-1	CSVDYSSGGYNEQFF